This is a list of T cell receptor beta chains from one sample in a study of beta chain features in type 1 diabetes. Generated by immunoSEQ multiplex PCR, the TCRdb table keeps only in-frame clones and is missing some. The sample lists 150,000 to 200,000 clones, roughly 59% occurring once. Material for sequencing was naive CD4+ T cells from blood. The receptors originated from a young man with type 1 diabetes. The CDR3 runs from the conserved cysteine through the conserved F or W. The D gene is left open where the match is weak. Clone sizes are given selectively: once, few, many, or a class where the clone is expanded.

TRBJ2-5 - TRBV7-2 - CASSPNPGARETQYF TGTGCCAGCAGCCCGAATCCGGGGGCCCGAGAGACCCAGTACTTC
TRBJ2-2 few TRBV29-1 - CSVESRWNTGELFF TGCAGCGTTGAGAGCAGGTGGAACACCGGGGAGCTGTTTTTT
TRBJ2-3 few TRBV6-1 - CASSDRSTDTQYF TGTGCCAGCAGTGACAGGAGCACAGATACGCAGTATTTT
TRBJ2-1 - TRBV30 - CAWRPGGSQQFF TGTGCCTGGAGACCCGGGGGTAGTCAGCAGTTCTTC
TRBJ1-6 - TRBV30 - CAWSRDYNSPLHF TGTGCCTGGAGTCGGGATTATAATTCACCCCTCCACTTT
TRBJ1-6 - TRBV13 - CASSFGSRQAGSPLHF TGTGCCAGCAGCTTCGGGAGTCGTCAAGCCGGTTCACCCCTCCACTTT
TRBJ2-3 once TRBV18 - CASSPGDRRDTQYF TGTGCCAGCTCACCAGGGGACCGCAGGGATACGCAGTATTTT
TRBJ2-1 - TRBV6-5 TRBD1 CASSYPTGVGNEQFF TGTGCCAGCAGTTACCCGACAGGGGTTGGCAATGAGCAGTTCTTC
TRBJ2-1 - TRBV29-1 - CSVAADLSSYNEQFF TGCAGCGTTGCCGCGGATCTTAGCTCCTACAATGAGCAGTTCTTC
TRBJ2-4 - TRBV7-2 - CASSLSPAAQNIQYF TGTGCCAGCAGCTTATCCCCGGCGGCTCAAAACATTCAGTACTTC
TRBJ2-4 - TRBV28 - CASSPHNTGNIQYF TGTGCCAGCAGTCCCCATAACACAGGGAACATTCAGTACTTC
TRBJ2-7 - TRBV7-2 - CASSVQGQSSYEQYF TGTGCCAGCAGCGTACAGGGCCAAAGCTCCTACGAGCAGTACTTC
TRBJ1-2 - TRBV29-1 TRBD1 CSVGDRYYSGYTF TGCAGCGTGGGGGACAGATATTATTCAGGCTACACCTTC
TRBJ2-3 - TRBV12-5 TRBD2 CASGKRGITDTQYF TGTGCTAGTGGAAAGCGGGGGATCACAGATACGCAGTATTTT
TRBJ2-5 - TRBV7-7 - CASSLDGAGAETQYF TGTGCCAGCAGCTTAGACGGGGCAGGGGCAGAGACCCAGTACTTC
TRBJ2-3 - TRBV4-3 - CASSPNLRTGTDTQYF TGCGCCAGCAGCCCAAACCTGAGGACAGGCACAGATACGCAGTATTTT
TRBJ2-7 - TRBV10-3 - CAIRPQGTYEQYF TGTGCCATCAGACCTCAGGGCACCTACGAGCAGTACTTC